This T cell receptor beta chain was sequenced in a study of OX40 agonist ivuxolimab in advanced cancers. Notes on the study in general: Among the lowest peripheral clonal expansion occurred in 0.1-3.0 mg/kg partial responders.

About this clone: The antigen is undetermined.

The repertoire was sequenced with immunoSEQ multiplex PCR; TCRdb's copy has only in-frame clones and lacks some. The sample has approximately 110,000 clones; roughly 90% are singletons. The sample in question was CD4+ or CD8+ T cells sorted from blood, obtained in a trial of the OX40 agonist ivuxolimab. This clonotype originated in an adult with an advanced solid tumor such as melanoma, head and neck, liver or kidney cancer.

CDR3 coding DNA: TGCGCCAGCAGCCACACGCCCGGCAGGGAGAGGGAGGAAGCTTTCTTT. Its translation is CASSHTPGREREEAFF. V usage is TRBV5-1 and J usage is TRBJ1-1; D perhaps matches TRBD1 (5 bases). The CDR3 has 16 residues. Germline V lookup: CDR1 SGHRS, CDR2 YFSETQ. Deletions cut 4 bases from V and 8 bases from J, with 24 bases between.